One T cell receptor beta chain is described in this entry. What it recognizes is unknown. This record comes from a study of shared clonotypes between healthy human individuals. Genomic DNA per cell subset filled all wells of several immunoSEQ plates. TCRdb keeps only in-frame clones here, not all; method: immunoSEQ multiplex PCR. Found here are millions of clones, about 93% of them singletons; the top ten hold roughly 1.8%. V gave up 3 bases and J gave up 8 bases; unmatched junction bases: 6. This CDR3 spans 15 amino acids. Germline-derived CDR1 and CDR2 are WNHNN and SYGVQD (reference sequence). Whole-study findings and limits: Some clonotypes were shared by all four sorted-subset donors, while others were not shared. The non-shared ones had lower generation probabilities than the shared ones.

Terminally differentiated effector memory CD45RA+ cells were left out of the naive CD8 fraction, which was CD45RO-negative and positively selected for CCR7. The TCR comes from a man aged 18 to 30 in good health. Some clones in this sample may be carry-over from other donors' samples. This chain links TRBV10-1 with TRBJ2-4; 11 bases are shared with TRBD1. The sample taken for sequencing was naive CD8+ T cells from PBMCs. CDR3 DNA sequence: TGCGCCAGCAGTGACGGGACAGGGGGTTTCGACATTCAGTACTTC. Its protein product is CASSDGTGGFDIQYF.